A single sample is the source of the 32 T cell receptor beta chains below, sequenced in a study of blood T cell repertoires in COVID-19. The protocol was immunoSEQ multiplex PCR, while the TCRdb copy is restricted to in-frame clones and leaves out a portion. There are 430,000 or so clones in the sample; about 88% occur only once, and about 1.4% lies in the top ten. Sequencing was done on a sample of PBMCs or T cells enriched from blood (not recorded which). The source is a woman younger than 30 who had been exposed to COVID-19.

This chain links TRBV19 with TRBJ1-3; TRBD1 is a possible D gene (5 bases). Trimming stripped 3 bases from V and 6 bases from J, with 12 bases between. Germline assignment: CDR1 LNHDA and CDR2 SQIVND (reference sequence). The CDR3 extends over 14 amino acids. The CDR3, as DNA: TGTGCCAGTAGTATTGGGGCCACGACAAACACCATATATTTT. It codes for CASSIGATTNTIYF.

This chain links TRBV28 with TRBJ1-2; perhaps TRBD1 as D (6 bases). Trimming removed 5 bases from V and 2 bases from J, with 18 bases in between. The CDR3 consists of 16 residues. Germline V gene data show CDR1 as MDHEN and CDR2 as SYDVKM. The CDR3: CASSPPRSGVNYGYTF. CDR3 nucleotides: TGTGCCAGCAGTCCCCCCCGGTCAGGGGTAAACTATGGCTACACCTTC.

J is TRBJ1-2 and V is TRBV29-1; TRBD1 aligns across 8 bases. V gave up 3 bases and J gave up 4 bases; unmatched junction bases: 4. Germline loops: CDR1 SQVTM, CDR2 ANQGSEA. The CDR3 covers 13 residues. CDR3 nucleotides: TGCAGCGTTGAGAGGGACAGGATCTATGGCTACACCTTC. Its protein product is CSVERDRIYGYTF.

The chain links TRBV9 to TRBJ1-2; the D gene is possibly TRBD1 (5 bases). Germline lookup yields CDR1 SGDLS and CDR2 YYNGEE. The V end was cut by 4 bases, the J end by 0 bases, with 19 bases between. The CDR3 has 17 residues. The CDR3 DNA is TGTGCCAGCAGCTCGGACAACTACCTACTTACTAACTATGGCTACACCTTC. Translated, it gives CASSSDNYLLTNYGYTF.

The chain couples TRBV11-2 to TRBJ2-5, with D unclear. The V end was cut by 5 bases, the J end by 2 bases, with 3 bases between. The germline V gene has CDR1 SGHAT and CDR2 FQNNGV. This CDR3 spans 11 amino acids. The DNA for the CDR3 is TGTGCCAGCAGCCAACAAGAGACCCAGTACTTC. It is translated as CASSQQETQYF.

The V call is TRBV4-2, the J call TRBJ2-7; 9 bases line up with TRBD2. CDR3 length: 14 residues. The ends lost 4 bases at V and 7 bases at J; junction bases unmatched: 8. Germline CDR1 and CDR2: LGHNA and YNFKEQ. For the CDR3, the DNA is TGTGCCAGCAGCCGGGAGCGGGGGGCGAAAGAGCAGTACTTC. As protein: CASSRERGAKEQYF.

V is TRBV4-1 and J is TRBJ2-7, with D possibly TRBD1 on 6 matching bases. Germline CDR1 MGHRA, CDR2 YSYEKL. V was clipped by 4 bases and J by 6 bases, with 19 bases between them. This CDR3 spans 15 amino acids. The CDR3 reads CASSPGATTSPEQYF. CDR3 coding DNA: TGCGCCAGCAGCCCAGGGGCGACTACCTCCCCCGAGCAGTACTTC.

V and J are TRBV29-1 and TRBJ2-6; perhaps TRBD1 as D (5 bases). The CDR3 sequence is 14 residues long. Trimming cost V 5 bases and J 2 bases, with 10 bases left between them. CDR1 and CDR2 from the germline V gene are SQVTM and ANQGSEA. In DNA, the CDR3 is TGCAGCGTTAAGAAGGGGACTGGGGCCAACGTCCTGACTTTC. This sequence encodes CSVKKGTGANVLTF.

The CDR3 region has the DNA TGTGCCAGCAGCTTGGAGGGGTGGAACACTGAAGCTTTCTTT. It specifies CASSLEGWNTEAFF. This sequence joins TRBV5-4 and TRBJ1-1, with D possibly being TRBD1 (5 bases). Germline-derived CDR1 and CDR2 are SGHNT and YYREEE (reference sequence). V was trimmed by 0 bases and J by 1 base, leaving 7 bases between them. This CDR3 contains 14 residues. The full variable domain, its missing parts supplied by reference TRBV5-4 and TRBJ1-1, is ETGVTQSPTHLIKTRGQQVTLRCSSQSGHNTVSWYQQALGQGPQFIFQYYREEENGRGNFPPRFSGLQFPNYSSELNVNALELDDSALYLCASSLEGWNTEAFFGQGTRLTVV.

The chain links TRBV5-6 to TRBJ2-5, with TRBD2 matching 7 bases. V dropped 3 bases and J dropped 8; count of bases not matched to a gene: 1. The CDR3 has 11 residues. CDR1 and CDR2 (germline): SGHDT, YYEEEE. The CDR3 nucleotides are TGTGCCAGCAGCTGGGGGGGAACCCAGTACTTC. It is translated as CASSWGGTQYF.

This chain uses TRBV4-3 with TRBJ1-6, with D perhaps TRBD1 (6 bases). V gave up 5 bases and J gave up 1 base, with 18 bases separating them. The length of the CDR3 is 18 residues. Looked up from germline, CDR1 is LGHNA and CDR2 is YSLEER. CDR3 nucleotides: TGCGCCAGCAGCTCCTCGCCCTTAGGGGGATCCTATAATTCACCCCTCCACTTT. It codes for CASSSSPLGGSYNSPLHF.

V is TRBV10-2 and J is TRBJ1-3; no clear D. Trimming stripped 3 bases from V and 0 bases from J, with 6 bases between. Looked up from germline, CDR1 is WSHSY and CDR2 is SAAADI. This CDR3 has 14 amino acids. The CDR3 DNA follows: TGCGCCAGCAGTGATAGGAGCTCTGGAAACACCATATATTTT. Translation gives CASSDRSSGNTIYF.

This clone has just one count. V is TRBV18 and J is TRBJ2-7, with 9 bases identical to TRBD2. This CDR3 contains 16 residues. V was clipped by 3 bases and J by 5 bases; unmatched bases: 11. CDR1 and CDR2 from the germline V gene are KGHSH and LQKENI. CDR3 DNA sequence: TGTGCCAGCTCACCGGTCGCGGGGGGGCCTCGGAACGAGCAGTACTTC. Protein sequence: CASSPVAGGPRNEQYF.

The V gene is TRBV19, the J gene TRBJ1-5, with 9 bases that match TRBD1. The trim removed 2 bases at V and 4 bases at J, leaving 3 bases unmatched. Germline loops: CDR1 LNHDA, CDR2 SQIVND (reference sequence). The CDR3 is made up of 15 amino acids. The CDR3 bases are TGTGCCAGTAGTATAAAGGGACAGGGTAATCAGCCCCAGCATTTT. Protein: CASSIKGQGNQPQHF.

This chain joins TRBV28 and TRBJ2-7, with 15 bases lining up with TRBD2. The CDR3 runs 15 residues. Germline lookup yields CDR1 MDHEN and CDR2 SYDVKM. The junction had 5 bases not matched to a gene; V was cut back by 6 bases and J by 5 bases. The CDR3 protein is CASRTRTSGRDEQYF. In nucleotides, the CDR3 is TGTGCCAGCAGAACTAGGACTAGCGGGAGGGACGAGCAGTACTTC.

The V call is TRBV5-4, the J call TRBJ2-5, with 10 nucleotides matching TRBD2. CDR1 and CDR2 from the germline V gene are SGHNT and YYREEE (reference sequence). The J segment lost 5 bases and the V segment lost 0 bases, leaving 4 bases of the junction unmatched. CDR3 length: 15 amino acids. The CDR3 spells CASSLGGLASETQYF. In DNA, the CDR3 is TGTGCCAGCAGCTTGGGGGGACTAGCGTCGGAGACCCAGTACTTC. Together with reference TRBV5-4 and TRBJ2-5, the CDR3 gives the full variable domain: ETGVTQSPTHLIKTRGQQVTLRCSSQSGHNTVSWYQQALGQGPQFIFQYYREEENGRGNFPPRFSGLQFPNYSSELNVNALELDDSALYLCASSLGGLASETQYFGPGTRLLVL.

In this sample, this clone turned up once. The rearrangement joins TRBV27 to TRBJ1-1, with 8 positions matching TRBD1. The CDR3 spans 11 residues. V dropped 6 bases and J dropped 7; count of bases not matched to a gene: 1. Germline V CDR1 and CDR2: MNHEY, SMNVEV (reference sequence). DNA for the CDR3: TGTGCCAGCAGAGACAGGGGTGAAGCTTTCTTT. Encoded protein: CASRDRGEAFF.

The V call is TRBV28, the J call TRBJ2-7; possibly TRBD2 for D (6 bases). Between the trimmed V and J ends, which lost 6 bases and 1 base, there was a span of 13 bases. This CDR3 contains 14 residues. CDR1 is MDHEN, CDR2 SYDVKM, per germline. The CDR3 is CASSLEGRSYEQYF. The CDR3, as DNA: TGTGCCAGCAGCCTGGAGGGCCGTTCCTACGAGCAGTACTTC.

This clone turned up a few times. This chain connects TRBV6-5 to TRBJ2-1; no definite D call. CDR3 length: 15 residues. Between the trimmed V and J ends, which lost 3 bases and 0 bases, there was a span of 9 bases. Germline V lookup: CDR1 MNHEY, CDR2 SVGAGI. CDR3 region: CASSYLTTSYNEQFF. The CDR3 DNA reads TGTGCCAGCAGTTATTTGACAACCTCCTACAATGAGCAGTTCTTC.

The rearrangement uses TRBV7-9 and TRBJ2-7; 8 bases agree with TRBD2. V was clipped by 5 bases and J by 7 bases; unmatched bases: 10. The germline V gene encodes CDR1 SEHNR and CDR2 FQNEAQ (reference sequence). The CDR3 is made up of 14 amino acids. As DNA, the CDR3 is TGTGCCAGCAGCACGGGACTAGGTATCTATGAGCAGTACTTC. Protein product: CASSTGLGIYEQYF.

As regards this clone: Other DNA sequences of this sample code for an identical CDR3. V and J are TRBV2 and TRBJ1-6; no clear D gene. V lost 2 bases, J lost 0 bases, and 5 bases lay in between. This CDR3 spans 15 amino acids. CDR1 SNHLY and CDR2 FYNNEI come from the germline V gene. The CDR3 DNA sequence: TGTGCCAGCAGTGAACGGTTCTCCTATAATTCACCCCTCCACTTT. Protein: CASSERFSYNSPLHF.

The CDR3 loop is CASSPSEGGNTEAFF. The CDR3 bases are TGCGCCAGCAGCCCCTCGGAGGGAGGAAACACTGAAGCTTTCTTT. The rearrangement joins TRBV5-1 to TRBJ1-1; no definite D call. Germline values: CDR1 SGHRS, CDR2 YFSETQ. The CDR3 covers 15 residues. Trimming pared 4 bases from V and 2 bases from J, leaving 15 bases between.

This clone appeared once. V usage is TRBV14 and J usage is TRBJ1-1, with D unresolved. Germline V gives CDR1 SGHDN, CDR2 FVKESK. The CDR3 totals 17 residues. V was shortened by 11 bases and J by 1 base, with 26 bases between the two germline ends. CDR3 DNA: TGTGCCTCTTTAGCCTCCAGAAAAATCACTCCGAACACTGAAGCTTTCTTT. Protein product: CASLASRKITPNTEAFF.

Concerning this clone itself: This sample also contains other DNA sequences that code for the same CDR3. The chain employs TRBV6-1 and TRBJ2-2, with TRBD1 identical over 7 bases. Trimming cost V 3 bases and J 1 base; bases outside gene matches: 2. Per germline, CDR1 MNHNS and CDR2 SASEGT. The CDR3 totals 15 residues. The CDR3 here is CASSDRGLNTGELFF. As DNA, the CDR3 is TGTGCCAGCAGTGACAGGGGGTTGAACACCGGGGAGCTGTTTTTT.

V and J are TRBV6-2 or TRBV6-3 and TRBJ2-7; D perhaps matches TRBD2 (5 bases). In germline, CDR1 is MNHEY, CDR2 SVGEGT. V was shortened by 0 bases and J by 0 bases, with 12 bases between the two germline ends. CDR3 size: 16 residues. The CDR3 loop is CASSYSTEGGSYEQYF. The DNA of the CDR3 is TGTGCCAGCAGTTACTCGACCGAGGGCGGCTCCTACGAGCAGTACTTC.

This chain uses TRBV18 with TRBJ1-1; 7 bases agree with TRBD1. Germline CDR1 reads KGHSH; CDR2 reads LQKENI. After removal of 3 bases from V and 0 bases from J, the junction contained 1 base not matched to a gene. The CDR3 spans 14 residues. This CDR3 reads CASSPGQVNTEAFF. The CDR3 DNA reads as TGTGCCAGCTCACCTGGACAGGTGAACACTGAAGCTTTCTTT.

The chain employs TRBV19 and TRBJ1-5; TRBD1 is a possible D gene (6 bases). The V gene's germline CDR1 is LNHDA and CDR2 SQIVND (reference sequence). The CDR3 loop spans 16 amino acids. Trimming removed 2 bases at V and 0 bases at J, with 11 bases between. CDR3 coding DNA: TGTGCCAGTAGTATACGGCCAGGGGCTAGCAATCAGCCCCAGCATTTT. Translating it yields CASSIRPGASNQPQHF.

V usage is TRBV5-4 and J usage is TRBJ2-1; 8 nucleotides agree with TRBD1. CDR3 length equals 17 residues. Germline values: CDR1 SGHNT, CDR2 YYREEE (reference sequence). After removal of 2 bases from V and 3 bases from J, the junction contained 10 bases not matched to a gene. CDR3 bases: TGTGCCAGCAGCTTTGGCCAGGGGGCTAGGGGCTACAATGAGCAGTTCTTC. Translated, it gives CASSFGQGARGYNEQFF.

The chain employs TRBV6-5 and TRBJ1-2; 8 bases agree with TRBD1. This CDR3 contains 15 residues. Per germline, CDR1 MNHEY and CDR2 SVGAGI. V was pared by 2 bases and J by 5 bases, with 7 bases of the junction left unmatched. The CDR3 DNA reads as TGTGCCAGCAGTTACCAGGGGGCGAAGGGGTATGGCTACACCTTC. Amino acids: CASSYQGAKGYGYTF.

As to this clone: The same CDR3 can be traced to other DNA sequences in this sample. The rearrangement uses TRBV6-4 and TRBJ2-1, with 14 bases that match TRBD2. The CDR3 has 14 residues. CDR1 and CDR2 (germline): MRHNA, SNTAGT. V gave up 4 bases and J gave up 7 bases; unmatched junction bases: 0. As DNA, the CDR3 is TGTGCCAGCAGTGGACTAGCGGGGGGGAATGAGCAGTTCTTC. Protein product: CASSGLAGGNEQFF.

The genes are TRBV5-1 and TRBJ1-4, with 9 bases aligning to TRBD1. Trimming removed 2 bases from V and 8 bases from J; junction bases left unmatched: 4. The CDR3 is 14 residues long. CDR1 and CDR2 from the germline V gene are SGHRS and YFSETQ. DNA for the CDR3: TGCGCCAGCAGCTTTGGGGACAGGGACGAAAAACTGTTTTTT. This sequence encodes CASSFGDRDEKLFF.

The CDR3 protein is CASSSLPGLAGGPNTGELFF. The CDR3 coding sequence is TGTGCCAGCAGTTCTTTGCCGGGACTAGCGGGAGGGCCGAACACCGGGGAGCTGTTTTTT. The rearrangement uses TRBV28 and TRBJ2-2; 16 bases align to TRBD2. Trimming cost V 4 bases and J 0 bases; bases outside gene matches: 8. The V gene's germline CDR1 is MDHEN and CDR2 SYDVKM. The CDR3 loop spans 20 amino acids.